These T cell receptor beta chains were read from a single sample in a study of shared clonotypes between healthy human individuals. Assay used: immunoSEQ multiplex PCR; TCRdb lists only in-frame clones, some missing. The sample contains some 2,500,000 clones, 93% of which appear only once. The sequenced sample was naive CD4+ T cells from PBMCs. Receptors originate from a young man in good health. Some clones in this sample may be carry-over from other donors' samples. Each CDR3 is given with its conserved first and last residue. The D gene is left open where the match is weak. Clone size is stated in some rows and not others, as once, few, many or a class when expanded.

J | D | size | V | CDR3 | DNA
TRBJ2-5 | TRBD1 | once | TRBV15 | CATSRPGQPTGRETQYF | TGTGCCACCAGCAGGCCGGGACAGCCGACGGGTCGAGAGACCCAGTACTTC
TRBJ2-7 | - | - | TRBV5-1 | CASSLGRTTYEQYF | TGCGCCAGCAGCTTGGGTAGGACCACCTACGAGCAGTACTTC
TRBJ1-2 | TRBD1 | - | TRBV2 | CASSPRTGVGGYTF | TGTGCCAGCAGTCCTAGGACAGGTGTTGGTGGCTACACCTTC
TRBJ1-1 | - | - | TRBV29-1 | CSVSRTATNTEAFF | TGCAGCGTTTCCCGGACAGCCACGAACACTGAAGCTTTCTTT
TRBJ2-1 | - | - | TRBV30 | CACLGSNEQFF | TGTGCCTGCCTGGGTTCCAATGAGCAGTTCTTC
TRBJ2-3 | TRBD2 | - | TRBV2 | CASSGGMGLAGGPGTDTQYF | TGTGCCAGCAGTGGAGGGATGGGACTAGCGGGAGGGCCGGGCACAGATACGCAGTATTTT
TRBJ2-3 | TRBD1 | - | TRBV7-9 | CASSPGTGFTDTQYF | TGTGCCAGCAGCCCAGGGACAGGCTTCACAGATACGCAGTATTTT
TRBJ1-5 | - | - | TRBV6-5 | CASSYSIDGNQPQHF | TGTGCCAGCAGTTACTCGATCGACGGTAATCAGCCCCAGCATTTT
TRBJ2-7 | TRBD2 | - | TRBV14 | CASSPGQGGRIPLGQYF | TGTGCCAGCAGCCCCGGCCAAGGCGGGAGGATCCCGCTCGGGCAGTACTTC
TRBJ1-2 | - | - | TRBV7-2 | CASSSSAGRHLGYTF | TGTGCCAGCAGCAGTTCTGCGGGACGGCACCTCGGCTACACCTTC
TRBJ2-2 | TRBD2 | - | TRBV5-1 | CASSLGYERGKLSTGELFF | TGCGCCAGCAGCTTGGGTTACGAGCGGGGCAAATTAAGTACCGGGGAGCTGTTTTTT
TRBJ1-2 | - | - | TRBV5-4 | CASSLGGLQDYGYTF | TGTGCCAGCAGCTTGGGTGGCCTCCAGGACTATGGCTACACCTTC
TRBJ2-1 | TRBD2 | - | TRBV10-3 | CAIRGPGLAGSYEQFF | TGTGCCATCAGGGGCCCGGGACTAGCGGGGTCCTATGAGCAGTTCTTC
TRBJ2-3 | - | - | TRBV19 | CASSDRPQTGTSTDTQYF | TGTGCCAGTAGTGACCGCCCACAGACAGGGACTAGCACAGATACGCAGTATTTT
TRBJ2-1 | TRBD2 | - | TRBV2 | CASFPVGVSGRANEQFF | TGTGCCAGCTTCCCCGTCGGGGTTAGCGGGAGAGCCAATGAGCAGTTCTTC
TRBJ1-4 | TRBD1 | - | TRBV7-6 | CASSPTGGEIGEKLFF | TGTGCCAGCAGCCCGACAGGGGGCGAAATTGGTGAAAAACTGTTTTTT
TRBJ2-5 | - | - | TRBV6-5 | CASSYSWTQETQYF | TGTGCCAGCAGTTACTCTTGGACTCAAGAGACCCAGTACTTC
TRBJ1-1 | - | - | TRBV28 | CASSLVRDSREAFF | TGTGCCAGCAGTTTAGTACGTGATAGCCGTGAAGCTTTCTTT
TRBJ2-3 | - | - | TRBV7-9 | CASSPLSGGYTDTQYF | TGTGCCAGCAGTCCACTGAGTGGAGGGTACACAGATACGCAGTATTTT
TRBJ1-1 | TRBD1 | - | TRBV9 | CASSPSVTGVTEAFF | TGTGCCAGCAGCCCCTCCGTGACAGGGGTGACTGAAGCTTTCTTT
TRBJ2-1 | TRBD1 | - | TRBV5-1 | CASSTGQGAQPNNEQFF | TGCGCCAGCAGCACGGGACAGGGGGCTCAGCCTAACAATGAGCAGTTCTTC
TRBJ2-1 | - | - | TRBV19 | CASSIRVGEQFF | TGTGCCAGTAGTATCAGGGTCGGTGAGCAGTTCTTC
TRBJ2-1 | - | - | TRBV25-1 | CASSGWTSNEQFF | TGTGCCAGCAGTGGATGGACTTCTAATGAGCAGTTCTTC
TRBJ2-1 | TRBD2 | - | TRBV2 | CASSELAGNEQFF | TGTGCCAGCAGTGAACTAGCGGGCAATGAGCAGTTCTTC
TRBJ2-3 | TRBD2 | once | TRBV15 | CATSRTSGRPTDTQYF | TGTGCCACCAGCAGAACTAGCGGGCGCCCCACAGATACGCAGTATTTT
TRBJ2-5 | - | - | TRBV15 | CATSRGLEETQYF | TGTGCCACCAGCAGAGGGCTAGAAGAGACCCAGTACTTC
TRBJ1-5 | - | - | TRBV27 | CASSLKPGGVRFQPQHF | TGTGCCAGCAGTTTAAAGCCGGGCGGGGTGAGATTTCAGCCCCAGCATTTT
TRBJ1-1 | - | - | TRBV25-1 | CASSKQGNTEAFF | TGTGCCAGCAGTAAACAGGGGAACACTGAAGCTTTCTTT
TRBJ2-6 | TRBD1 | - | TRBV28 | CASSFSDRGQANVLTF | TGTGCCAGCAGTTTCTCTGACAGGGGGCAGGCCAACGTCCTGACTTTC
TRBJ1-4 | TRBD1 | - | TRBV5-1 | CASSLARQGIGTNEKLFF | TGCGCCAGCAGCTTAGCGCGACAGGGAATAGGGACTAATGAAAAACTGTTTTTT
TRBJ2-3 | TRBD2 | - | TRBV5-1 | CASSLVLAGGRDTQYF | TGCGCCAGCAGCTTGGTCCTAGCGGGAGGGCGGGATACGCAGTATTTT
TRBJ1-1 | TRBD1 | few | TRBV7-3 | CASSLDRANTEAFF | TGTGCCAGCAGCTTGGACAGGGCGAACACTGAAGCTTTCTTT
TRBJ1-4 | - | - | TRBV27 | CASSLRSATNEKLFF | TGTGCCAGCAGTTTACGGTCTGCAACTAATGAAAAACTGTTTTTT